The 18 T cell receptor beta chains given below trace back to one sample, sequenced in a study of T cells in Graves' hyperthyroidism and ophthalmopathy (dated by TCRdb to between 2018 and 2020). The method behind the library was multiplex PCR. The sample was run on an Illumina HiSeq 2000. TCR beta CDR3 regions were amplified from RNA transcripts. The TCR CDR3 was subjected to a first round of RT-PCR using the HTBI primer set and the Qiagen OneStep RT-PCR kit. The public reads were run again by TCRdb, first through fastp at Q25 and then through MiXCR, and only productive beta chains were kept. Entries that share a CDR3 protein sequence are merged under the most common genes and DNA. Recorded for this sample are about 570,000 distinct CDR3 sequences; 14% of them occurred a single time. 14% of the sample is held by the ten biggest clonotypes. The sample taken for sequencing was blood. All receptors come from a woman between 40 and 50 years old with Graves' hyperthyroidism.

V and J are TRBV6-1 and TRBJ2-7; 8 positions agree with TRBD2. The CDR3 has 15 residues. V was clipped by 8 bases and J by 2 bases; unmatched bases: 11. The germline V gene has CDR1 MNHNS and CDR2 SASEGT. The CDR3 is CASPGGVAGTYEQYF. CDR3 DNA: TGTGCCAGCCCGGGGGGGGTAGCGGGAACCTACGAGCAGTACTTC.

The table lists this clonotype with many counts. This chain uses TRBV9 with TRBJ1-1, with D maybe TRBD1 (5 bases). Germline CDR1 is SGDLS and CDR2 is YYNGEE. The CDR3 sequence is 15 residues long. With 2 bases removed from V and 1 base from J, the gap between germline ends came to 12 bases. The DNA for the CDR3 is TGTGCCAGCAGCGTCGGGGACGGCCAGAACACTGAAGCTTTCTTT. This codes for CASSVGDGQNTEAFF.

This clonotype has at least ten counts. The rearrangement links TRBV12-3 or TRBV12-4 to TRBJ1-3, with D unclear. Trimming pared 3 bases from V and 2 bases from J, leaving 14 bases between. The CDR3 consists of 16 residues. As DNA, the CDR3 is TGTGCCAGCAGTTTTTTTTCAGTATCAGCTGGAAACACCATATATTTT. Residues: CASSFFSVSAGNTIYF.

This clonotype was detected many times. V gene TRBV20-1 combines with J gene TRBJ2-5; TRBD2 agrees at 7 bases. Germline V gives CDR1 DFQATT, CDR2 SNEGSKA (reference sequence). The V segment lost 6 bases and the J segment 5 bases; nucleotides outside the gene matches: 6. The CDR3 totals 12 residues. The CDR3 sequence: CSATRGVETQYF. In DNA form, the CDR3 reads TGCAGTGCCACCCGGGGGGTCGAGACCCAGTACTTC.

This clonotype has just a few counts. One end of the junction varies from germline; a read error may be responsible. The chain employs TRBV7-9 and TRBJ1-5; 7 bases align to TRBD1. This CDR3 has 16 amino acids. Germline-derived CDR1 and CDR2 are SEHNR and FQNEAQ (reference sequence). CDR3 DNA sequence: TGTGCCGGCAGCTTAACGTCCAGGGGGGTCAATCAGCCCCAGCATTTT. Translated: CAGSLTSRGVNQPQHF.

This clonotype was recorded many times. The chain uses TRBV28 and TRBJ2-3; TRBD2 aligns across 11 bases. In germline, CDR1 is MDHEN, CDR2 SYDVKM. The CDR3 runs to 18 residues. The V and J ends lost 3 bases and 4 bases, in that order; junction bases with no gene match: 12. The CDR3 DNA follows: TGTGCCAGCAGTTTTGTTAGCGGGAGGGCCATTGGTCCAGATACGCAGTATTTT. It codes for CASSFVSGRAIGPDTQYF.

The chain links TRBV24-1 to TRBJ2-1; possibly TRBD1 for D (6 bases). V was pared by 4 bases and J by 6 bases, with 12 bases between. The CDR3 runs 14 residues. Germline CDR1 and CDR2: KGHDR and SFDVKD. In DNA form, the CDR3 reads TGTGCCACCAGTGACCCAGGGGTGGTCAATGAGCAGTTCTTC. It specifies CATSDPGVVNEQFF.

This clonotype was counted ten times or more. This chain joins TRBV6-5 and TRBJ2-7, with D tentatively TRBD1 (5 bases). The CDR3 loop spans 19 amino acids. Trimming took off 6 bases at V and 0 bases at J, with 27 bases between the two ends. Germline values: CDR1 MNHEY, CDR2 SVGAGI. CDR3 nucleotide sequence: TGTGCCAGCAGCCCTCAAAGTCAACTCATCATGGACACCTCCTACGAGCAGTACTTC. Translated, it gives CASSPQSQLIMDTSYEQYF.

Many counts were recorded for this clonotype. The genes are TRBV11-2 and TRBJ2-3; TRBD2 agrees at 9 bases. The ends lost 5 bases at V and 3 bases at J; junction bases unmatched: 9. The CDR3 extends over 16 amino acids. Germline loops: CDR1 SGHAT, CDR2 FQNNGV. CDR3 amino acids: CASSRPAGGPTDTQYF. The CDR3 DNA sequence: TGTGCCAGCAGCCGCCCGGCGGGAGGGCCAACAGATACGCAGTATTTT.

This clonotype was found many times. This chain joins TRBV12-3 or TRBV12-4 and TRBJ2-7, with 8 positions matching TRBD2. CDR3 length equals 14 residues. The J segment lost 2 bases and the V segment lost 6 bases, leaving 6 bases of the junction unmatched. This chain's CDR3 is CASRGAGAPYEQYF. The CDR3 DNA is TGTGCCAGCAGGGGAGCGGGAGCCCCCTACGAGCAGTACTTC.

The V gene is TRBV6-2 or TRBV6-3, the J gene TRBJ1-5, with D possibly matching TRBD1 (6 bases). CDR3 size: 17 residues. Germline assignment: CDR1 MNHEY and CDR2 SVGEGT. Trimming took off 0 bases at V and 0 bases at J, with 12 bases between the two ends. CDR3 DNA: TGTGCCAGCAGTTACTCGAAGACAGGCGCTAGCAATCAGCCCCAGCATTTT. Translated: CASSYSKTGASNQPQHF.

This clonotype was picked up many times. V and J are TRBV28 and TRBJ1-5; D ambiguous. Germline lookup yields CDR1 MDHEN and CDR2 SYDVKM. The CDR3 consists of 15 residues. The V gene lost 6 bases and the J gene lost 0 bases, with 12 bases spanning the gap. The CDR3 protein is CASSVTAISNQPQHF. CDR3 nucleotide sequence: TGTGCCAGCAGCGTGACGGCGATTAGCAATCAGCCCCAGCATTTT.

This clonotype was recorded many times. The chain joins TRBV6-1 to TRBJ2-1, with 9 bases aligning to TRBD1. The CDR3 extends over 12 amino acids. V lost 5 bases, J lost 8 bases, and 1 base stayed unmatched. Germline V gene sequence: CDR1 MNHNS, CDR2 SASEGT. Here the CDR3 DNA reads TGTGCCAGCAGTCGACAGGGGGATGAGCAGTTCTTC. Its protein product is CASSRQGDEQFF.

In this sample, this clonotype turned up many times. The chain carries TRBV7-9 and TRBJ2-1; D uncertain. V gave up 1 base and J gave up 2 bases, with 6 bases separating them. This CDR3 is built from 14 residues. CDR1 is SEHNR and CDR2 is FQNEAQ in the germline V gene (reference sequence). The CDR3 sequence: CASSLELAYNEQFF. The CDR3 DNA follows: TGTGCCAGCAGCTTAGAGCTGGCCTACAATGAGCAGTTCTTC. Supplemented by reference TRBV7-9 and TRBJ2-1, the full variable domain reads DTGVSQNPRHKITKRGQNVTFRCDPISEHNRLYWYRQTLGQGPEFLTYFQNEAQLEKSRLLSDRFSAERPKGSFSTLEIQRTEQGDSAMYLCASSLELAYNEQFFGPGTRLTVL.

This clonotype has ten or more counts. This chain uses TRBV3-1 with TRBJ2-3, with a possible D match to TRBD2 (5 bases). The CDR3 contains 15 residues. Trimming took off 5 bases at V and 0 bases at J, with 12 bases between the two ends. Germline V gene data show CDR1 as LGHDT and CDR2 as YNNKEL (reference sequence). CDR3 residues: CASSKSGSSTDTQYF. In DNA form, the CDR3 reads TGTGCCAGCAGCAAGAGCGGATCTAGCACAGATACGCAGTATTTT.

This clonotype was picked up many times. No DNA is shown, since the ends of the CDR3 on it are uncertain; the CDR3 is the one TCRdb lists. The genes are TRBV5-1 and TRBJ1-4. Looked up from germline, CDR1 is SGHRS and CDR2 is YFSETQ. The CDR3 is 14 amino acids in total, end residues counted. The CDR3 spells CASSPTLGNEKLFF.

This clonotype has more than one count but fewer than ten. This sequence joins TRBV6-1 and TRBJ2-6; TRBD1 agrees at 9 bases. The CDR3 is made up of 17 amino acids. CDR1 and CDR2 (germline): MNHNS, SASEGT. Trimming at V came to 5 bases and at J to 1 base, leaving 6 bases not matched to a gene. CDR3 amino acids: CASSPLQGASGANVLTF. The CDR3 bases are TGTGCCAGCAGTCCTTTACAGGGGGCGTCTGGGGCCAACGTCCTGACTTTC.

This clonotype was observed many times. The chain uses TRBV27 and TRBJ2-1; 10 bases line up with TRBD1. V shed 5 bases and J 2 bases; nucleotides not matched to a gene: 9. Germline loops: CDR1 MNHEY, CDR2 SMNVEV (reference sequence). This CDR3 has 17 residues. In DNA, the CDR3 is TGTGCCAGCAGTACAGGACAGGGGGAATATACCTACAATGAGCAGTTCTTC. Residues: CASSTGQGEYTYNEQFF.